Presented here are 7 T cell receptor beta chains from one specimen sequenced in a study of T cells in Graves' hyperthyroidism and ophthalmopathy. The CDR3 regions of TCR beta were amplified from RNA transcripts. First-round RT-PCR of the TCR CDR3 relied on the HTBI primer set. In TCRdb, the multiplex PCR reads were re-called with MiXCR into one record per CDR3 protein. In the table there are some 92,000 distinct CDR3 sequences, about 37% of which are singletons. Sequences were obtained from peripheral blood or thyroid tissue (not recorded which). The receptors derive from a woman younger than 45 with Graves' hyperthyroidism.

V and J are TRBV12-3 or TRBV12-4 and TRBJ2-7; either TRBD1 or TRBD2 may supply D (5 bases each). Trimming took off 5 bases at V and 4 bases at J, with 15 bases between the two ends. This CDR3 is built from 14 residues. CDR3 DNA: TGTGCCAGCAGTCCGGGACCCAGTCCTTACGAGCAGTACTTC. It encodes CASSPGPSPYEQYF.

This clonotype came up many times. CDR3 coding DNA: TGTGCCAGCAGCTTGAGCCAGAACTATGGCTACACCTTC. It yields the protein CASSLSQNYGYTF. The rearrangement links TRBV5-5 to TRBJ1-2; D gene uncertain. CDR1 and CDR2 from the germline V gene are SGHKS and YYEKEE (reference sequence). The CDR3 sequence is 13 residues long. Trimming shortened V by 1 base and J by 2 bases, and 6 bases separated the two germline ends.

The chain joins TRBV18 to TRBJ1-1; D is uncertain. Germline CDR1 reads KGHSH; CDR2 reads LQKENI. CDR3 length: 12 residues. Trimming took 4 bases from V and 6 from J, leaving 9 bases between them. Here the CDR3 reads CASSLGRAEAFF. The CDR3 bases are TGTGCCAGCTCACTGGGCCGAGCTGAAGCTTTCTTT.

Of note for this clonotype: One end of the junction is discordant with germline, which a read error may explain. In nucleotides, the CDR3 is TGTGCCACCAGTGAAGGGGGAAACACCATACATTTT. This sequence encodes CATSEGGNTIHF. The rearrangement uses TRBV10-3 and TRBJ1-3; D perhaps matches TRBD1 (6 bases). There are 12 residues in the CDR3. In germline, CDR1 is ENHRY, CDR2 SYGVKD.

With regard to this clonotype: This CDR3 fails to terminate in the conserved phenylalanine or tryptophan, so it likely reflects a read error. The V gene is TRBV29-1, the J gene TRBJ1-2; 8 bases map to TRBD1. Germline loops: CDR1 SQVTM, CDR2 ANQGSEA. V gave up 4 bases and J gave up 5 bases; unmatched junction bases: 9. The CDR3 has 14 residues. CDR3 in DNA: TGCAGCGTTGTCAGTCAGGGGGCTTGGTATGGCTACACCTCC. Encoded protein: CSVVSQGAWYGYTS.

This chain connects TRBV20-1 to TRBJ2-7; the match to TRBD2 covers 8 bases. CDR3 length equals 13 residues. V dropped 3 bases and J dropped 0; count of bases not matched to a gene: 1. Germline CDR1 DFQATT, CDR2 SNEGSKA (reference sequence). CDR3 DNA: TGCAGTGCTAGTACTAGCGGCTCCTACGAGCAGTACTTC. It codes for CSASTSGSYEQYF.

This clonotype was observed at least ten times. This chain links TRBV14 with TRBJ2-5; 8 nucleotides agree with TRBD1. In germline, CDR1 is SGHDN, CDR2 FVKESK. V lost 4 bases to trimming and J lost 8 bases; unmatched junction nucleotides: 6. The CDR3 runs to 13 residues. The CDR3 bases are TGTGCCAGCAGCCCGGGACAGGTCCGAACCCAGTACTTC. This sequence encodes CASSPGQVRTQYF.